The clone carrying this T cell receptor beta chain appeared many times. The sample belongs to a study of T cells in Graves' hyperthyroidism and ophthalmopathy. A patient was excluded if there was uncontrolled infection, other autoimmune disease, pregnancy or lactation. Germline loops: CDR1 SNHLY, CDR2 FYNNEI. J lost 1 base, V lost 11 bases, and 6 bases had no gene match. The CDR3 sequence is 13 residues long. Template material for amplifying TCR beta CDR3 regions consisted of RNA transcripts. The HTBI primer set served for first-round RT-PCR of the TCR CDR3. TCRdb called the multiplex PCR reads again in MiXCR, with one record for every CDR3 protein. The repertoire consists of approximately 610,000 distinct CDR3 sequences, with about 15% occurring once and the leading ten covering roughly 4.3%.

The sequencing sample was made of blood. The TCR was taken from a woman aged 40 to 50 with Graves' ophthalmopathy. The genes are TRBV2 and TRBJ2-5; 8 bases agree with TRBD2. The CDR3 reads CAASGTSQETQYF. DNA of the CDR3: TGTGCCGCTTCGGGGACTAGCCAAGAGACCCAGTACTTC.